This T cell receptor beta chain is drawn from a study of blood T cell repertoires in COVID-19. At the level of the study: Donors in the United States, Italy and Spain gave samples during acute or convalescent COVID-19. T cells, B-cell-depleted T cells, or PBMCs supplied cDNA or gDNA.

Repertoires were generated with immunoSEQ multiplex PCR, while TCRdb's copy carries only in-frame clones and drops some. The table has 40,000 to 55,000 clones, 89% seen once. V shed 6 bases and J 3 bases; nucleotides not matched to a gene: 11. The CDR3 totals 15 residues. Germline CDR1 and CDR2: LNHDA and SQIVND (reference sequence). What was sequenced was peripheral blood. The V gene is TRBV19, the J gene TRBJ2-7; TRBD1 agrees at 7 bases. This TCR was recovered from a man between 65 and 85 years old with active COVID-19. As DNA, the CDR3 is TGTGCCAGTAGATCCAACAGGGGTGGAAGCTACGAGCAGTACTTC. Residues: CASRSNRGGSYEQYF.